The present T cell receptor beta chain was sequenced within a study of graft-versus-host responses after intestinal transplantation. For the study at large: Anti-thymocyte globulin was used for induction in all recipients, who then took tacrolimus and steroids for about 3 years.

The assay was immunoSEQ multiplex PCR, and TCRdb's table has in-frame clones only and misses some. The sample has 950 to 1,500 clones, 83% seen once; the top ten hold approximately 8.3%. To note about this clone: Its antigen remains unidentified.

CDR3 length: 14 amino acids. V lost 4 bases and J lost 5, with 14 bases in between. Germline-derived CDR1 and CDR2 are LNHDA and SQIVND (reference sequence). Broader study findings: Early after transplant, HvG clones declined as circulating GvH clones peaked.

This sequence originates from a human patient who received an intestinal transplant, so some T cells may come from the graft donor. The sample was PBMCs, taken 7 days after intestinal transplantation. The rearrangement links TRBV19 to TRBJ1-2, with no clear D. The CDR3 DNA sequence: TGTGCCAGTAGTAGTCACTCGAACCGATATGGCTACACCTTC. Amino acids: CASSSHSNRYGYTF.